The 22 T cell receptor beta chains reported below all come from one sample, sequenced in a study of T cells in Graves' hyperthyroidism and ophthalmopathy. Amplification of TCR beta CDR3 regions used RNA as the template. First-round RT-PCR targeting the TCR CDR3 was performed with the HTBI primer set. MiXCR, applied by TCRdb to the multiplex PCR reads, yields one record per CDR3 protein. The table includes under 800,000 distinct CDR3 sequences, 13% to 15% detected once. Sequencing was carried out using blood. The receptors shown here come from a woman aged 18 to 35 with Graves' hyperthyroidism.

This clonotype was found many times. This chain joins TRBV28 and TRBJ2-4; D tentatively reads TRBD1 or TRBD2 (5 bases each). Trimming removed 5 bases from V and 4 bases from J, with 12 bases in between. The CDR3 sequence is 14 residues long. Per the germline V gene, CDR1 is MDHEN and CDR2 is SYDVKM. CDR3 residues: CASSARDGKNIQYF. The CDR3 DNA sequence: TGTGCCAGCAGTGCCCGGGACGGAAAAAACATTCAGTACTTC.

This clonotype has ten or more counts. The CDR3 spells CASRDRVTYYGYTF. CDR3 coding DNA: TGTGCCAGCAGGGACAGGGTCACATACTATGGCTACACCTTC. This sequence joins TRBV6-1 and TRBJ1-2; 8 positions match TRBD1. Germline assignment: CDR1 MNHNS and CDR2 SASEGT. The CDR3 has 14 residues. With V trimmed by 6 bases and J by 3 bases, 6 bases remained unmatched.

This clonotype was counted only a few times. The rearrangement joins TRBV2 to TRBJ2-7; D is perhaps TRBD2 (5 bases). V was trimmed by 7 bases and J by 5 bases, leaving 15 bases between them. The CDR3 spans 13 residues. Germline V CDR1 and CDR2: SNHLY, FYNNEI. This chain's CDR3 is CASNFMEEDEQYF. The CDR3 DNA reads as TGTGCCAGCAATTTCATGGAGGAGGACGAGCAGTACTTC.

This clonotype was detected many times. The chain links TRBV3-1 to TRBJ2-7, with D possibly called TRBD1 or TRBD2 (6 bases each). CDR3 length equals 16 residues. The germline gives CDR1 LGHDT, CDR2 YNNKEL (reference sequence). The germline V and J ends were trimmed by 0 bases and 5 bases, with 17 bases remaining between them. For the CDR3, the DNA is TGTGCCAGCAGCCAAGATTGGGCCGAGAGGGGGGACGAGCAGTACTTC. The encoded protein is CASSQDWAERGDEQYF.

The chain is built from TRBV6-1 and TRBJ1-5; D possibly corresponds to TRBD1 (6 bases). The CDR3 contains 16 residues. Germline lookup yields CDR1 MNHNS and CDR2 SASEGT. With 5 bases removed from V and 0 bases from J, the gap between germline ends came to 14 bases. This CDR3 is CASSISGTSSNQPQHF. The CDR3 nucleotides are TGTGCCAGCAGTATATCCGGGACAAGTAGCAATCAGCCCCAGCATTTT.

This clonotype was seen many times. CDR3 DNA sequence: TGTGCCAGCAACGGGGCAGACTACGAGCAGTACTTC. It specifies CASNGADYEQYF. The chain couples TRBV6-1 to TRBJ2-7; D might be TRBD1 or TRBD2, each matching 5 bases. V was pared by 7 bases and J by 3 bases, with 10 bases between. The CDR3 extends over 12 amino acids. Germline lookup yields CDR1 MNHNS and CDR2 SASEGT.

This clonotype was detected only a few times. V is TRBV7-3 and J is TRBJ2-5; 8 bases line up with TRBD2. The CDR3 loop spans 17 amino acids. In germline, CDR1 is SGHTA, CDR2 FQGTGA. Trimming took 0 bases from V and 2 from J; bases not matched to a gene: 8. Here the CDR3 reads CASSLTPLLAGQETQYF. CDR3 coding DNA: TGTGCCAGCAGCTTAACGCCCCTTCTAGCGGGTCAAGAGACCCAGTACTTC.

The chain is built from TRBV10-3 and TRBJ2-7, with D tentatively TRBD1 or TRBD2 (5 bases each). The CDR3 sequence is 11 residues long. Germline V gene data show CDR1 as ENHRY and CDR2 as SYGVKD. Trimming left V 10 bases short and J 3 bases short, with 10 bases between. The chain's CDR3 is CATTRGYEQYF. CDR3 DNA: TGTGCCACCACTAGGGGCTACGAGCAGTACTTC.

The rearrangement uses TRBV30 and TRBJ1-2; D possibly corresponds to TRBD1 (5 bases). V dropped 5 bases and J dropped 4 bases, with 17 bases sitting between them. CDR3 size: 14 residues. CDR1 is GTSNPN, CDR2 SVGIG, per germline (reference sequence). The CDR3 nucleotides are TGTGCCTGGGGCCCAGTGGGGGGAACCTATGGCTACACCTTC. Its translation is CAWGPVGGTYGYTF.

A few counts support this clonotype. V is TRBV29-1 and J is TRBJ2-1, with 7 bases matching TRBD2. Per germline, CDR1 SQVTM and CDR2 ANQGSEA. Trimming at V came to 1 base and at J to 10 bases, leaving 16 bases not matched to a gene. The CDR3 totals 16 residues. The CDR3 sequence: CSVEGLDSGWLGEQFF. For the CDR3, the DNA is TGCAGCGTTGAAGGGTTGGATAGCGGGTGGCTGGGCGAGCAGTTCTTC.

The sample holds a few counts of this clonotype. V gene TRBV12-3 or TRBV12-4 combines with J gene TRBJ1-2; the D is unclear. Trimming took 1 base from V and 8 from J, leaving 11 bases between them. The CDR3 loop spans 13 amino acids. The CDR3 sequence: CASSLGIGIGYTF. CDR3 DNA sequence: TGTGCCAGCAGTTTAGGTATAGGGATCGGCTACACCTTC.

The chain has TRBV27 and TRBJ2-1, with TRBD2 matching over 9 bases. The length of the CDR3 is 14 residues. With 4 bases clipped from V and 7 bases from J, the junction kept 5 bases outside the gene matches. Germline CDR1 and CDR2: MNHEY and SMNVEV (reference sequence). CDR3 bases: TGTGCCAGCAGTTGGGCTAGCGGGGTGAATGAGCAGTTCTTC. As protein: CASSWASGVNEQFF.

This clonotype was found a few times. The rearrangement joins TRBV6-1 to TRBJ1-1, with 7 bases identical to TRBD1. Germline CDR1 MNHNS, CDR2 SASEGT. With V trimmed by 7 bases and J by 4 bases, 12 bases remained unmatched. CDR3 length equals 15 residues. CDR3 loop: CASKSGGGPGTEAFF. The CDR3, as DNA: TGTGCCAGCAAGTCAGGAGGGGGCCCGGGCACTGAAGCTTTCTTT.

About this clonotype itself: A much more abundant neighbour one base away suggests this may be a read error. The CDR3 sequence: CASSYSPSNLPYGQYF. CDR3 in DNA: TGTGCCAGCAGTTACTCCCCATCGAATTTGCCCTACGGGCAGTACTTC. The J gene is TRBJ2-7, the V gene TRBV6-2 or TRBV6-3; D uncertain. Germline-derived CDR1 and CDR2 are MNHEY and SVGEGT. The CDR3 has 16 amino acids.

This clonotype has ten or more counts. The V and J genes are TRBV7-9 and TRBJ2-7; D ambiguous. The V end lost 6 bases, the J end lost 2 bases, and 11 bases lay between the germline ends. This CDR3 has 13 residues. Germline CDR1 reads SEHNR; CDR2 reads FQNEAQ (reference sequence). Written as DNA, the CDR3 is TGTGCCAGCAGAATGGGATCAACCTACGAGCAGTACTTC. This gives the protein CASRMGSTYEQYF.

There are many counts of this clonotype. CDR3 sequence (DNA): TGTGCCAGCAGCCGTCCCGGGACTAGAAGGGAGCAGTTCTTC. It is translated as CASSRPGTRREQFF. The genes are TRBV3-1 and TRBJ2-1, with 8 bases that match TRBD2. With 4 bases clipped from V and 10 bases from J, the junction kept 9 bases outside the gene matches. Germline values: CDR1 LGHDT, CDR2 YNNKEL (reference sequence). CDR3 size: 14 residues.

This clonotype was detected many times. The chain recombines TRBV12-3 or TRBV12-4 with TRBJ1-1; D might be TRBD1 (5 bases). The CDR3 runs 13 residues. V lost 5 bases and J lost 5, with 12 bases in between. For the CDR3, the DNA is TGTGCCAGCAGTATATTAGGGGTTACTGAAGCTTTCTTT. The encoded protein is CASSILGVTEAFF.

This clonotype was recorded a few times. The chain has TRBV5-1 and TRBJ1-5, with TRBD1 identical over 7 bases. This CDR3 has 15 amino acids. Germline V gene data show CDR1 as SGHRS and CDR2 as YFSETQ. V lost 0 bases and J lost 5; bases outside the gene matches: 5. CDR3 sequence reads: CASSLVGTEDQPQHF. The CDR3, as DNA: TGCGCCAGCAGCTTGGTTGGGACAGAAGATCAGCCCCAGCATTTT.

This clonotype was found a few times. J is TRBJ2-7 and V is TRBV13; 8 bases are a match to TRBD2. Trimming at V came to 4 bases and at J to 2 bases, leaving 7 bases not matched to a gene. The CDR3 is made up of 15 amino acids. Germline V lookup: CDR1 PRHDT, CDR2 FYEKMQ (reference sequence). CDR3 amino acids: CASSSRTSPAYEQYF. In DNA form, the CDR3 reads TGTGCCAGCAGCTCTCGGACTAGCCCGGCCTACGAGCAGTACTTC.

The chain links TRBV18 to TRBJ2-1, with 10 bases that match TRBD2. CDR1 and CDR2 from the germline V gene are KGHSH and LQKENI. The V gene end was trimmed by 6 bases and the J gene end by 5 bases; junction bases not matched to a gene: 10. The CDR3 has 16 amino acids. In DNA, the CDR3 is TGTGCCAGCTCTCAGAGAGGACTAGCGGTTGACAATGAGCAGTTCTTC. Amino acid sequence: CASSQRGLAVDNEQFF.

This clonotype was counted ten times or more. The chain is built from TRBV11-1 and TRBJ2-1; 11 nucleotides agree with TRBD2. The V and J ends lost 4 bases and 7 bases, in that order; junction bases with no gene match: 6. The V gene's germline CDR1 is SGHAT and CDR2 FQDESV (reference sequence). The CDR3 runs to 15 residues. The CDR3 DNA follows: TGTGCCAGCAGCTCCGGACTAGCGGGTCCAAATGAGCAGTTCTTC. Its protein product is CASSSGLAGPNEQFF. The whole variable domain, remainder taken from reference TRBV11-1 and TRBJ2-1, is EAEVAQSPRYKITEKSQAVAFWCDPISGHATLYWYRQILGQGPELLVQFQDESVVDDSQLPKDRFSAERLKGVDSTLKIQPAELGDSAMYLCASSSGLAGPNEQFFGPGTRLTVL.

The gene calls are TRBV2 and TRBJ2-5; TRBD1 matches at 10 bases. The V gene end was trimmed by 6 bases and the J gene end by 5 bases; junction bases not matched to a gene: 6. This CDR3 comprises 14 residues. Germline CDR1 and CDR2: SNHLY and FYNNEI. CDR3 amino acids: CASRTGTGVETQYF. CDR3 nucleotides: TGTGCCAGCAGGACCGGGACAGGGGTCGAGACCCAGTACTTC.